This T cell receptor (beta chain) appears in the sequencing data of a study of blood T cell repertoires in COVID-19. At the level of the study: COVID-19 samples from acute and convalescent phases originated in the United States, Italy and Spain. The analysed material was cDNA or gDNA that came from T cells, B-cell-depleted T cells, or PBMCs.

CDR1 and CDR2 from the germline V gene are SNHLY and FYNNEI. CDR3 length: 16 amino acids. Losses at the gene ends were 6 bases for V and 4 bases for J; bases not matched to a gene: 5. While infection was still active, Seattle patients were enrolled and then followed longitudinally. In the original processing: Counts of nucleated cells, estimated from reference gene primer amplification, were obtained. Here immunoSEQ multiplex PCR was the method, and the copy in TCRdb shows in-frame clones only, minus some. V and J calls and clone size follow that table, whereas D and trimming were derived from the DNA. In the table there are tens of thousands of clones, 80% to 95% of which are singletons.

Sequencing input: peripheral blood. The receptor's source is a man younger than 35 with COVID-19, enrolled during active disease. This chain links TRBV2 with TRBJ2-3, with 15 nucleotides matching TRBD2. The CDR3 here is CASRGGLAGGADTQYF. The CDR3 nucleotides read TGTGCCAGCAGGGGTGGACTAGCGGGAGGGGCAGATACGCAGTATTTT. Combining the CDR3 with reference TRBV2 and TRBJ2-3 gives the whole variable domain EPEVTQTPSHQVTQMGQEVILRCVPISNHLYFYWYRQILGQKVEFLVSFYNNEISEKSEIFDDQFSVERPDGSNFTLKIRSTKLEDSAMYFCASRGGLAGGADTQYFGPGTRLTVL.